Included here is one T cell receptor beta chain sequence, with context. These data originate in a study of blood T cell repertoires in COVID-19. Looking at the study overall: Samples representing acute and convalescent COVID-19 were sourced from the United States, Italy and Spain. Sample material is recorded as cDNA or gDNA derived from T cells, B-cell-depleted T cells, or PBMCs.

In the original processing: Scientists estimated how many nucleated cells there were by amplifying reference gene primers. Produced via immunoSEQ multiplex PCR; TCRdb's table is partial and in-frame only. The DNA was the basis for D and trimming; V, J and clone size are from that table. The sample yields some 250,000 clones, about 90% seen once. This CDR3 is built from 15 residues. V trimming: 5 bases; J trimming: 5 bases; junction bases outside the gene matches: 10. Germline V gene sequence: CDR1 SEHNR, CDR2 FQNEAQ (reference sequence). J is TRBJ2-5 and V is TRBV7-9, with 8 bases lining up with TRBD1. The TCR sequence derives from a woman aged 25 to 39 who had recovered from COVID-19. Sequenced sample: peripheral blood. CDR3 in DNA: TGTGCCAGCAGCCCTTGGACAGGGTATGCTGAGACCCAGTACTTC. It specifies CASSPWTGYAETQYF. Full variable domain (remainder filled in from reference TRBV7-9 and TRBJ2-5): DTGVSQNPRHKITKRGQNVTFRCDPISEHNRLYWYRQTLGQGPEFLTYFQNEAQLEKSRLLSDRFSAERPKGSFSTLEIQRTEQGDSAMYLCASSPWTGYAETQYFGPGTRLLVL.